These 8 T cell receptor beta chains originate from one sample sequenced in a study of blood T cell repertoires in COVID-19. The table came from immunoSEQ multiplex PCR; TCRdb's copy has only in-frame clones and leaves some out. The profile shows a few hundred thousand clones, 90% to 95% of them singletons. Sequencing was done on a sample of PBMCs or T cells enriched from blood (not recorded which). The receptors here all came from a woman in her 40s who had been exposed to COVID-19.

This rearrangement joins TRBV7-3 to TRBJ2-1, with TRBD1 as a possible D gene (7 bases). Trimming shortened V by 5 bases and J by 5 bases, and 19 bases separated the two germline ends. Germline-derived CDR1 and CDR2 are SGHTA and FQGTGA. CDR3 length: 16 residues. The CDR3 sequence is CASSRGGGDRNNEQFF. The DNA of the CDR3 is TGTGCCAGCAGCCGTGGAGGGGGCGACCGGAACAATGAGCAGTTCTTC.

The genes are TRBV2 and TRBJ1-5; tentatively, D is TRBD1 (6 bases). Germline CDR1 and CDR2: SNHLY and FYNNEI. The V end was cut by 8 bases, the J end by 4 bases, with 15 bases between. This CDR3 comprises 14 residues. CDR3 region: CASSRRGTNQPQHF. In DNA, the CDR3 is TGTGCCAGCTCTAGAAGGGGGACAAATCAGCCCCAGCATTTT.

J is TRBJ2-7 and V is TRBV2; 13 nucleotides agree with TRBD2. Germline V gene sequence: CDR1 SNHLY, CDR2 FYNNEI. The CDR3 runs to 14 residues. Trimming at V came to 6 bases and at J to 7 bases, leaving 6 bases not matched to a gene. The CDR3 bases are TGTGCCAGCAGCGGGACTAGCGGGATCGGGGAGCAGTACTTC. Its protein product is CASSGTSGIGEQYF.

This chain uses TRBV19 with TRBJ1-3; D remains ambiguous. Germline V gene sequence: CDR1 LNHDA, CDR2 SQIVND (reference sequence). With 5 bases removed from V and 0 bases from J, the gap between germline ends came to 11 bases. The CDR3 runs 15 residues. DNA of the CDR3: TGTGCCAGTAGTGTCGGGGTACACTCTGGAAACACCATATATTTT. This sequence encodes CASSVGVHSGNTIYF.

The chain couples TRBV30 to TRBJ1-1, with 9 bases aligning to TRBD1. V was pared by 2 bases and J by 11 bases, with 12 bases of the junction left unmatched. The germline gives CDR1 GTSNPN, CDR2 SVGIG (reference sequence). There are 14 residues in the CDR3. The CDR3 sequence is CAWSLLAGTGLAFF. CDR3 in DNA: TGTGCCTGGAGTTTATTGGCCGGGACAGGGTTGGCTTTCTTT.

V and J are TRBV3-1 (or the pseudogene TRBV3-2) and TRBJ1-2; D uncertain. V lost 0 bases and J lost 5, with 10 bases in between. From germline, CDR1 is LGHDT and CDR2 YNNKEL (reference sequence). The CDR3 extends over 14 amino acids. The CDR3 here is CASSQDLRGYGYTF. CDR3 DNA: TGTGCCAGCAGCCAAGATTTGAGAGGGTATGGCTACACCTTC.

The chain carries TRBV5-6 and TRBJ1-6, with TRBD1 matching 10 bases. There are 15 residues in the CDR3. Germline V lookup: CDR1 SGHDT, CDR2 YYEEEE. V lost 1 base and J lost 10; bases outside the gene matches: 5. The CDR3 region has the DNA TGTGCCAGCAGCTTGAGGGACAGGGGACGATCACCCCTCCACTTT. It encodes CASSLRDRGRSPLHF.

V usage is TRBV30 and J usage is TRBJ1-5; D may be TRBD1 (6 bases). Trimming shortened V by 3 bases and J by 5 bases, and 11 bases separated the two germline ends. Germline CDR1 reads GTSNPN; CDR2 reads SVGIG (reference sequence). The CDR3 extends over 13 amino acids. The CDR3 DNA reads TGTGCCTGGAGCAGGGGCGAGGATCAGCCCCAGCATTTT. It specifies CAWSRGEDQPQHF. Combining the CDR3 with reference TRBV30 and TRBJ1-5 gives the whole variable domain SQTIHQWPATLVQPVGSPLSLECTVEGTSNPNLYWYRQAAGRGLQLLFYSVGIGQISSEVPQNLSASRPQDRQFILSSKKLLLSDSGFYLCAWSRGEDQPQHFGDGTRLSIL.